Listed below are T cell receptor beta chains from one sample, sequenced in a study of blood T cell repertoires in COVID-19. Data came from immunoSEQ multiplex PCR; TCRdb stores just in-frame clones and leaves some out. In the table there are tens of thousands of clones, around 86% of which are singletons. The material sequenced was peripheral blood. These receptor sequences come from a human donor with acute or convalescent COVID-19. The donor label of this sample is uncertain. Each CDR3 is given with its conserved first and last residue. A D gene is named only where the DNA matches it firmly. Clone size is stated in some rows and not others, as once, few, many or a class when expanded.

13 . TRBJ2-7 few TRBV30 CAWSGSTNYEQYF TGTGCCTGGAGTGGTAGTACCAACTACGAGCAGTACTTC
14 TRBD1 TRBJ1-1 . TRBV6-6 CASSLRQGNTEAFF TGTGCCAGCAGTCTCCGACAGGGTAACACTGAAGCTTTCTTT
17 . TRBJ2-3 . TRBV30 CAWSVGLDSFVADTQYF TGTGCCTGGAGTGTGGGACTCGACTCGTTTGTGGCAGATACGCAGTATTTT
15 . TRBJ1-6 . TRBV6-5 CASRSDSRGNSPLHF TGTGCCAGCAGGTCAGATTCCAGGGGAAATTCACCCCTCCACTTT
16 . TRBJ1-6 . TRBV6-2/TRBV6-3 CASSYNSESDASPLHF TGTGCCAGCAGCTATAACTCAGAAAGCGACGCTTCACCCCTCCACTTT
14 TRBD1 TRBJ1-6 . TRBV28 CASSPGGKDSPLHF TGTGCCAGCAGCCCAGGGGGCAAGGATTCACCCCTCCACTTT
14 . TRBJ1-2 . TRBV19 CASSALGLNYGYTF TGTGCCAGTAGTGCCCTAGGACTTAACTATGGCTACACCTTC
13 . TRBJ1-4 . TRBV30 CAWSVQGQGKLFF TGTGCCTGGAGTGTCCAGGGGCAAGGTAAACTGTTTTTT
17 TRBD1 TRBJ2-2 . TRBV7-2 CASSAISGTGVAGELFF TGTGCCAGCAGCGCAATCTCCGGGACAGGGGTTGCCGGGGAGCTGTTTTTT
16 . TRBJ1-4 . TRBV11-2 CASSLSAAWGGEKLFF TGTGCCAGCAGCTTATCGGCTGCATGGGGGGGTGAAAAACTGTTTTTT
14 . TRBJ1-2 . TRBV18 CASSPTGGTHGYTF TGTGCCAGCTCACCTACGGGCGGGACCCATGGCTACACCTTC
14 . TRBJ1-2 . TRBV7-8 CASSLGQINYGYTF TGTGCCAGCAGCTTAGGACAGATAAACTATGGCTACACCTTC
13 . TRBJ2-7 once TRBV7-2 CASSLVGAGHEYF TGTGCCAGCAGCTTAGTTGGGGCAGGGCATGAGTACTTC
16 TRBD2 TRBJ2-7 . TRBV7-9 CASSRGGGGYSYEQYF TGTGCCAGCAGCCGGGGTGGCGGGGGTTACTCCTACGAGCAGTACTTC
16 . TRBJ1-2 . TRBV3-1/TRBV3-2 CASRGGGALGNYGYTF TGTGCCAGCAGAGGGGGTGGGGCCCTGGGCAACTATGGCTACACCTTC
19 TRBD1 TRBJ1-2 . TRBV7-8 CASSPTDRSMLGTKYGYTF TGTGCCAGCAGCCCTACGGACAGGTCCATGCTAGGGACCAAGTATGGCTACACCTTC
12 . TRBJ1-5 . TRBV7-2 CASSLLDQPQHF TGTGCCAGCAGCTTACTCGATCAGCCCCAGCATTTT
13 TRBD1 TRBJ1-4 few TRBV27 CASSFGDSEKLFF TGTGCCAGCAGTTTTGGGGACAGCGAAAAACTGTTTTTT
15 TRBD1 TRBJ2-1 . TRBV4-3 CASSQEDRDFNEQFF TGCGCCAGCAGCCAAGAGGACAGGGATTTCAATGAGCAGTTCTTC
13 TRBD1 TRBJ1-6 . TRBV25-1 CASTRDSGTPLHF TGTGCCAGCACCCGGGACAGTGGGACACCCCTCCACTTT
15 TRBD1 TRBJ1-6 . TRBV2 CASRQDRVNNSPLHF TGTGCCAGCAGACAGGACAGGGTAAATAATTCACCCCTCCACTTT
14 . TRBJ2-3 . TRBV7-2 CASSLGQGTDTQYF TGTGCCAGCAGCTTAGGCCAGGGGACAGATACGCAGTATTTT
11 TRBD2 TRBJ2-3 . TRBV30 CAWETSGTQYF TGTGCCTGGGAAACTAGCGGAACGCAGTATTTT
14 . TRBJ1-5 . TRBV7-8 CASSLAGGLGAQHF TGTGCCAGCAGCTTAGCAGGGGGTTTGGGAGCCCAGCATTTT
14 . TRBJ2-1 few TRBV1 CTSSQEGPYNEQFF TGCACCAGCAGCCAAGAGGGCCCGTACAATGAGCAGTTCTTC
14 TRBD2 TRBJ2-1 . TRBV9 CASSETSGSYEQFF TGTGCCAGCAGCGAGACTAGCGGGAGCTATGAGCAGTTCTTC
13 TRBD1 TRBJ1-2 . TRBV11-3 CASTITGAGGYTF TGTGCCAGCACCATCACAGGGGCAGGGGGCTACACCTTC
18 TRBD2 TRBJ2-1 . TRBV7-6 CASSSLPTSGGSYNEQFF TGTGCCAGCAGCTCCCTCCCCACTAGCGGGGGGTCCTACAATGAGCAGTTCTTC
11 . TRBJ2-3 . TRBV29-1 CSVDPGVTQYF TGCAGCGTTGATCCTGGAGTTACGCAGTATTTT
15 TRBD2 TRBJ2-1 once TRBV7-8 CASSQTSGRTDKQFF TGTGCCAGCAGCCAGACTAGCGGAAGGACCGATAAGCAGTTCTTC
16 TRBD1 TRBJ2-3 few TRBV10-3 CAISARDRANTDTQYF TGTGCCATCAGTGCCCGGGACAGGGCGAACACAGATACGCAGTATTTT
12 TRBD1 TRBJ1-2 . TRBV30 CACTRDSRGYTF TGTGCCTGCACCAGGGACAGTAGGGGCTACACCTTC
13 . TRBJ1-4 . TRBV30 CAWSPFSEEKLFF TGTGCCTGGAGCCCCTTCTCGGAGGAAAAACTGTTTTTT
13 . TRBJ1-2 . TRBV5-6 CASILFMSHGYTF TGTGCCAGCATCTTATTCATGAGCCATGGCTACACCTTC
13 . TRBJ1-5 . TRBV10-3 CAISEGREQPQHF TGTGCCATCAGTGAGGGTCGGGAACAGCCCCAGCATTTT
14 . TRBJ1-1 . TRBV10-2 CASRIQASNTEAFF TGCGCCAGCAGGATCCAAGCCTCTAACACTGAAGCTTTCTTT
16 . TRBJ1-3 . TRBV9 CASSVGGRSSGNTIYF TGTGCCAGCAGCGTAGGGGGCAGGTCCTCTGGAAACACCATATATTTT